The 8 T cell receptor beta chains given below trace back to one sample, sequenced in a study of blood T cell repertoires in COVID-19. Generated by immunoSEQ multiplex PCR, the TCRdb table keeps only in-frame clones and is missing some. The sample comprises fewer than 120,000 clones, approximately 70% of which are singletons, and around 7.3% rests with the top ten. Sample: peripheral blood. Source of these receptors: a woman in her fifties or sixties with acute or convalescent COVID-19.

V usage is TRBV4-2 and J usage is TRBJ2-5; no reliable D call. This CDR3 region has 19 residues. V was shortened by 0 bases and J by 1 base, with 21 bases between the two germline ends. The germline V gene has CDR1 LGHNA and CDR2 YNFKEQ. The CDR3 DNA reads as TGTGCCAGCAGCCAAGATTCCCGAATTTTACACAACCTCCAAGAGACCCAGTACTTC. It encodes CASSQDSRILHNLQETQYF.

This rearrangement joins TRBV10-3 to TRBJ2-5; 15 bases align to TRBD2. V was pared by 10 bases and J by 5 bases, with 8 bases of the junction left unmatched. The CDR3 covers 15 residues. Germline V gene lookup returns CDR1 ENHRY and CDR2 SYGVKD. CDR3 sequence reads: CATRTSGGAMETQYF. The CDR3, as DNA: TGTGCCACTCGGACTAGCGGGGGGGCTATGGAGACCCAGTACTTC.

The chain combines TRBV15 with TRBJ2-2; 9 positions agree with TRBD1. Per the germline V gene, CDR1 is LNHNV and CDR2 is YYDKDF (reference sequence). J was trimmed by 6 bases and V by 1 base; bases with no gene match: 3. CDR3 size: 15 residues. The CDR3 spells CATSRVDRGPGELFF. CDR3 in DNA: TGTGCCACCAGCAGAGTGGACAGGGGTCCCGGGGAGCTGTTTTTT.

The chain couples TRBV2 to TRBJ1-2, with 9 bases that match TRBD1. The V segment lost 6 bases and the J segment 2 bases; nucleotides outside the gene matches: 4. This CDR3 spans 14 amino acids. Germline-derived CDR1 and CDR2 are SNHLY and FYNNEI. The CDR3 nucleotides are TGTGCCAGCAGCCGGGACAGGGCGAACTATGGCTACACCTTC. Amino acids: CASSRDRANYGYTF.

V usage is TRBV7-2 and J usage is TRBJ2-5; D may be TRBD2 (5 bases). The CDR3 is 13 amino acids. The germline gives CDR1 SGHTA, CDR2 FQGNSA. V was shortened by 5 bases and J by 5 bases, with 12 bases between the two germline ends. CDR3 sequence: CASSLGSGETQYF. The CDR3 coding sequence is TGTGCCAGCAGCCTTGGTTCGGGGGAGACCCAGTACTTC.

The genes are TRBV6-6 and TRBJ1-4, with D perhaps matching TRBD1 (5 bases). The V gene lost 0 bases and the J gene lost 2 bases, with 7 bases spanning the gap. Germline V gives CDR1 MNHNY, CDR2 SVGAGI (reference sequence). CDR3 length: 15 residues. Here the CDR3 DNA reads TGTGCCAGCAGTTACTCGTCAGGGACTAATGAAAAACTGTTTTTT. Residues: CASSYSSGTNEKLFF.

The chain links TRBV3-1 (or the pseudogene TRBV3-2) to TRBJ2-7; D possibly corresponds to TRBD1 (5 bases). CDR3 size: 13 residues. V was trimmed by 0 bases and J by 7 bases, leaving 10 bases between them. Germline V CDR1 and CDR2: LGHDT, YNNKEL (reference sequence). CDR3 amino acids: CASSQDDRAEQYF. The CDR3 nucleotides read TGTGCCAGCAGCCAAGATGACAGAGCAGAGCAGTACTTC.

The CDR3, as DNA: TGTGCCAGCAGCAAAAGGACAGGGAACTCCTACGAGCAGTACTTC. Its translation is CASSKRTGNSYEQYF. The chain employs TRBV21-1 and TRBJ2-7; the D call of TRBD1 is as the table states it, not checked on the DNA. TRBV21-1 is recorded as a pseudogene. CDR3 length: 15 residues.